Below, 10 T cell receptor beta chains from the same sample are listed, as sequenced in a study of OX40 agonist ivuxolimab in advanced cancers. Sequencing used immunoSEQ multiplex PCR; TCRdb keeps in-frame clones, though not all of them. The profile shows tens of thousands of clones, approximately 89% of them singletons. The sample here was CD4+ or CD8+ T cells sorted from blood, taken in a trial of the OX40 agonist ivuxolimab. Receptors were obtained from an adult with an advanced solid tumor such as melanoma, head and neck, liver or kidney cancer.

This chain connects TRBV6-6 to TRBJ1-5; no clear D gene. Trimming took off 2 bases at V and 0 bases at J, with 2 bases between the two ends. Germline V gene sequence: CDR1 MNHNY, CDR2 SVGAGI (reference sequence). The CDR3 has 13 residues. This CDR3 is CASSYDSNQPQHF. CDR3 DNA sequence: TGTGCCAGCAGTTACGATAGCAATCAGCCCCAGCATTTT.

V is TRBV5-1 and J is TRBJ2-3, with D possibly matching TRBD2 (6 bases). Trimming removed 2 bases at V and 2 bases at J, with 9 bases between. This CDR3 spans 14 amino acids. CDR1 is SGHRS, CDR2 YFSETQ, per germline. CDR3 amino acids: CASSFGEATDTQYF. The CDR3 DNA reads TGCGCCAGCAGCTTCGGGGAGGCCACAGATACGCAGTATTTT. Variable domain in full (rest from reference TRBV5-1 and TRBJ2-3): KAGVTQTPRYLIKTRGQQVTLSCSPISGHRSVSWYQQTPGQGLQFLFEYFSETQRNKGNFPGRFSGRQFSNSRSEMNVSTLELGDSALYLCASSFGEATDTQYFGPGTRLTVL.

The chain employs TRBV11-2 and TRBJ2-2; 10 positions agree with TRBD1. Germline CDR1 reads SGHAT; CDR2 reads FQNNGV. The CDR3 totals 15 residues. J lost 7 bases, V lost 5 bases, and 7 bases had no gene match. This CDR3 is CASSHWTGGIGELFF. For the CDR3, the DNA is TGTGCCAGCAGCCATTGGACAGGGGGGATCGGGGAGCTGTTTTTT. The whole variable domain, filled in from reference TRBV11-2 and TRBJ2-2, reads EAGVAQSPRYKIIEKRQSVAFWCNPISGHATLYWYQQILGQGPKLLIQFQNNGVVDDSQLPKDRFSAERLKGVDSTLKIQPAKLEDSAVYLCASSHWTGGIGELFFGEGSRLTVL.

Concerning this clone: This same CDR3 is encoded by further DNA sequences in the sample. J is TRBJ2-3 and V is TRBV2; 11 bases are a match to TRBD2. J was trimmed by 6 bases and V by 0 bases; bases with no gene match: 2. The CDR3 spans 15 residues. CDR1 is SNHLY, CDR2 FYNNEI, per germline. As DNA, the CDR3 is TGTGCCAGCAGTGAAGCACTAGCGGGAGCGGATACGCAGTATTTT. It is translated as CASSEALAGADTQYF.

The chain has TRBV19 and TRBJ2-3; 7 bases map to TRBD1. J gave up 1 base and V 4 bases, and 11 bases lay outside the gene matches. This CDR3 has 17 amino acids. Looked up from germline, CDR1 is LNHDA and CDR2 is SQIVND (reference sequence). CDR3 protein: CASSTPGLGTGTDTQYF. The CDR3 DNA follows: TGTGCCAGTAGTACTCCAGGTCTGGGGACAGGCACAGATACGCAGTATTTT.

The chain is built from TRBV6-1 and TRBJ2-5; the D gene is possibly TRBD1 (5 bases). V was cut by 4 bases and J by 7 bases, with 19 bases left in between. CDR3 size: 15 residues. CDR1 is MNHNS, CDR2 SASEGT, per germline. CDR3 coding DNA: TGTGCCAGCAGTGCTAAAACGTCAGGGCCCTGGACCCAGTACTTC. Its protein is CASSAKTSGPWTQYF.

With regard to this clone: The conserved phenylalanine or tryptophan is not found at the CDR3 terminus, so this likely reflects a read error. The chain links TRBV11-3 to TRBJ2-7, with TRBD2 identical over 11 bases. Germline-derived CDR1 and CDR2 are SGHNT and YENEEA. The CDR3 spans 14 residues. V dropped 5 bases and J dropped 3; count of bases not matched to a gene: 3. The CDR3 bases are TGTGCCAGCAGCCCCGGGACTAGCGGCTACGAGCAGTACCTC. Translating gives CASSPGTSGYEQYL.

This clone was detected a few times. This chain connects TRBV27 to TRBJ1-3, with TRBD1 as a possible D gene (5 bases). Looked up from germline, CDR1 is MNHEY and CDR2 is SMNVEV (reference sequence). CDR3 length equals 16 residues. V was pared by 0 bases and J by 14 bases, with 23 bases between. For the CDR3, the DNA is TGTGCCAGCAGTTTATCGTACGACTCCCAAGGGGAGAGTTTATATTTT. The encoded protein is CASSLSYDSQGESLYF.

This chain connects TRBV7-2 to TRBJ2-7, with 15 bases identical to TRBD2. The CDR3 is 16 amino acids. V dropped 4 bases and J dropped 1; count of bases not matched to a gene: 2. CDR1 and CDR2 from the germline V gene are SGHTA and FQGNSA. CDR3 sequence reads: CASSSGLAGGSYEQYF. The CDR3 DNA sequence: TGTGCCAGCAGCTCTGGACTAGCGGGAGGGTCCTACGAGCAGTACTTC.

CDR3 loop: CASSQGPLGYGYTF. In DNA, the CDR3 is TGCGCCAGCAGCCAGGGGCCTTTAGGCTATGGCTACACCTTC. The J gene is TRBJ1-2, the V gene TRBV4-1; tentatively, D is TRBD1 (5 bases). The germline V gene has CDR1 MGHRA and CDR2 YSYEKL. The CDR3 contains 14 residues. With 3 bases removed from V and 4 bases from J, the gap between germline ends came to 12 bases.